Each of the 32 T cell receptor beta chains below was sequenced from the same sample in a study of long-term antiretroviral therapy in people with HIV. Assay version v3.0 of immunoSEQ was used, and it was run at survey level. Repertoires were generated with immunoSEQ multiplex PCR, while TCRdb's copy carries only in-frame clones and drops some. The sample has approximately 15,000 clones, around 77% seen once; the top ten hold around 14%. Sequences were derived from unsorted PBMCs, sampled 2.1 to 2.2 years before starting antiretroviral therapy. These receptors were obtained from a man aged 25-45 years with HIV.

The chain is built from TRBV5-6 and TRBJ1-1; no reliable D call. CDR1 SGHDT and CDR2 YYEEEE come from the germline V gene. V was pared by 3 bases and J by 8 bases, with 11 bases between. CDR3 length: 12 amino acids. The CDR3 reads CASSSPKQEAFF. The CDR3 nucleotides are TGTGCCAGCAGCTCCCCAAAGCAGGAAGCTTTCTTT.

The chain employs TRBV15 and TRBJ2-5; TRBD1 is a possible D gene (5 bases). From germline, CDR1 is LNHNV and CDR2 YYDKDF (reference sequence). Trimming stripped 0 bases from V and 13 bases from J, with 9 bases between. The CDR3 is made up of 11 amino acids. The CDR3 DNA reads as TGTGCCACCAGCAGAGATTTGGGGCTGTACTTC. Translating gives CATSRDLGLYF.

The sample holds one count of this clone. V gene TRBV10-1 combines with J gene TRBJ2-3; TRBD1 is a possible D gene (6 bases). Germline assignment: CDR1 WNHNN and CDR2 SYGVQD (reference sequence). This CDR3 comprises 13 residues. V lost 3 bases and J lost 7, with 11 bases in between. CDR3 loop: CASSDGGVNTQYF. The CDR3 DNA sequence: TGCGCCAGCAGTGATGGGGGCGTAAATACGCAGTATTTT.

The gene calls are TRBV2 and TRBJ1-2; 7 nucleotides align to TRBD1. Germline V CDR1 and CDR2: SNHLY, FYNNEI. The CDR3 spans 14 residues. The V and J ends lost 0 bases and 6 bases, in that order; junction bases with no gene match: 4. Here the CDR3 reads CASSEATRGNGYTF. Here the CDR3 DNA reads TGTGCCAGCAGTGAAGCAACCAGGGGGAATGGCTACACCTTC.

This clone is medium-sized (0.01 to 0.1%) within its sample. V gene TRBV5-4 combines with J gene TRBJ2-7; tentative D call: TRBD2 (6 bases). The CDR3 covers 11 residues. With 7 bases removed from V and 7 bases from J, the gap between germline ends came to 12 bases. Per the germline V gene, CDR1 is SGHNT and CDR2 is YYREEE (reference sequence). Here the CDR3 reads CASHPAGEQYF. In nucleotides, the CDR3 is TGTGCCAGCCACCCCGCGGGGGAGCAGTACTTC.

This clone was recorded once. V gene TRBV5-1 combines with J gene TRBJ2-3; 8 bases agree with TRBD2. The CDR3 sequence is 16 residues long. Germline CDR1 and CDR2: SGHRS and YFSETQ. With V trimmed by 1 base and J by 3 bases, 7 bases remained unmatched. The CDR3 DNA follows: TGCGCCAGCAGCTTGACTAGCGGAGGGGGAACAGATACGCAGTATTTT. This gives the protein CASSLTSGGGTDTQYF.

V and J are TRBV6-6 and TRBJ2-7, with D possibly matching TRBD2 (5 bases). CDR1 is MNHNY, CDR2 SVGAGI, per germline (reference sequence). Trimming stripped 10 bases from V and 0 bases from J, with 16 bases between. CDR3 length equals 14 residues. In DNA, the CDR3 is TGTGCCACTTGCGACTTCAGCGGCTCCTACGAGCAGTACTTC. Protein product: CATCDFSGSYEQYF.

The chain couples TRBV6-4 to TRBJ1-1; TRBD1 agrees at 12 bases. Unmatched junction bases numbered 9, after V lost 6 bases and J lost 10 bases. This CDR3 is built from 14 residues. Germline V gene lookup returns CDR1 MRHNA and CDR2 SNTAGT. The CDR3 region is CASREGQGAPRAFF. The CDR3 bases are TGTGCCAGCAGGGAGGGACAGGGGGCGCCTCGAGCTTTCTTT.

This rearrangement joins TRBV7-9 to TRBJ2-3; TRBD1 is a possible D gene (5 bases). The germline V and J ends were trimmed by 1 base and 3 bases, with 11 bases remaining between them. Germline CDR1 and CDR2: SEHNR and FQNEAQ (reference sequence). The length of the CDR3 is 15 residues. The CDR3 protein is CASSLEGAGTDTQYF. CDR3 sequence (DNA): TGTGCCAGCAGCTTAGAAGGGGCCGGGACAGATACGCAGTATTTT.

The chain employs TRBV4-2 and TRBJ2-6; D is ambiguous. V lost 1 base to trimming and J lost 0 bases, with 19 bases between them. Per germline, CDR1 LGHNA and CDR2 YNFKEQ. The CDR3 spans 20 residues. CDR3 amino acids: CASSQVRLRGRPSGANVLTF. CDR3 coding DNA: TGTGCCAGCAGCCAAGTTAGGTTGCGTGGTCGGCCCTCTGGGGCCAACGTCCTGACTTTC.

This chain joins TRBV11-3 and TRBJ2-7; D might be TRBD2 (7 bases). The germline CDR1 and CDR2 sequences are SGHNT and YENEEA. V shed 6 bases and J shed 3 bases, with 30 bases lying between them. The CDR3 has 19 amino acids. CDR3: CASSTIPPWGGQGDYEQYF. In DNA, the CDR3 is TGTGCCAGCAGTACTATCCCGCCCTGGGGGGGCCAGGGAGACTACGAGCAGTACTTC.

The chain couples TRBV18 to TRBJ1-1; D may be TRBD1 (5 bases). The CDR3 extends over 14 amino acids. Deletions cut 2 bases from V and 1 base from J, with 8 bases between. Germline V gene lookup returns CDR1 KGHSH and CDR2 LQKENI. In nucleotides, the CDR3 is TGTGCCAGCTCACCATCCGGGACGAACACTGAAGCTTTCTTT. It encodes CASSPSGTNTEAFF.

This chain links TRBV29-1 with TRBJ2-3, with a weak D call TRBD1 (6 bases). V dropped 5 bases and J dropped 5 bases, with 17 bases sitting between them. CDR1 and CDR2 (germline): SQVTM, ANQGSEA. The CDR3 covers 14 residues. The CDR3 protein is CSVQQGSVRDTQYF. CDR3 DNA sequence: TGCAGCGTTCAACAGGGTTCAGTCAGAGATACGCAGTATTTT.

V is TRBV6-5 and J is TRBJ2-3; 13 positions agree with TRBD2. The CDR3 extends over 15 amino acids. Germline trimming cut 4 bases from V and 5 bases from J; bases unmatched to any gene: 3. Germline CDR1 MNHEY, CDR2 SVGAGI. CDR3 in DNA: TGTGCCAGCAGTTCCGGGACTAGCGGGGTAGATACGCAGTATTTT. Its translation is CASSSGTSGVDTQYF.

Here the CDR3 DNA reads TGCGCCAGCAGCTTGGACGGGGGGTACACTGATACGCAGTATTTT. Its translation is CASSLDGGYTDTQYF. This chain joins TRBV5-1 and TRBJ2-3, with 7 bases matching TRBD2. The CDR3 contains 15 residues. The J segment lost 6 bases and the V segment lost 0 bases, leaving 7 bases of the junction unmatched. Germline V gene data show CDR1 as SGHRS and CDR2 as YFSETQ.

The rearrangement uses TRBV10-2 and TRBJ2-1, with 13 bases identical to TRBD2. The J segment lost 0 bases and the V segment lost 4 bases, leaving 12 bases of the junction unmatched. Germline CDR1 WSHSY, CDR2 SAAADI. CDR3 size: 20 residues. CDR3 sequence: CASSGGSTSGGQSSYNEQFF. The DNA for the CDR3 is TGCGCCAGCAGTGGGGGGTCGACTAGCGGGGGGCAGAGCTCCTACAATGAGCAGTTCTTC.

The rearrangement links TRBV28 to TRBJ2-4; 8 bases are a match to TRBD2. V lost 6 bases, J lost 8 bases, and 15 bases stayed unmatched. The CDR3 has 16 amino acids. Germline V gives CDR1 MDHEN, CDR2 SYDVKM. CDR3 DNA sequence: TGTGCCAGCAGAGCAACTAGCGGCCTGGGTTGGGACATTCAGTACTTC. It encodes CASRATSGLGWDIQYF. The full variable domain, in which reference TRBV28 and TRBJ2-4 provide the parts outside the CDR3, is DVKVTQSSRYLVKRTGEKVFLECVQDMDHENMFWYRQDPGLGLRLIYFSYDVKMKEKGDIPEGYSVSREKKERFSLILESASTNQTSMYLCASRATSGLGWDIQYFGAGTRLSVL.

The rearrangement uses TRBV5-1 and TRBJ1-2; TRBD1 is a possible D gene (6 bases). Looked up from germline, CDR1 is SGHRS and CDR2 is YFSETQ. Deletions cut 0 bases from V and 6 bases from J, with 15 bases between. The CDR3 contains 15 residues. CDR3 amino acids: CASSLAQGQIDGYTF. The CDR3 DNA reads TGCGCCAGCAGCTTGGCTCAAGGACAGATTGATGGCTACACCTTC.

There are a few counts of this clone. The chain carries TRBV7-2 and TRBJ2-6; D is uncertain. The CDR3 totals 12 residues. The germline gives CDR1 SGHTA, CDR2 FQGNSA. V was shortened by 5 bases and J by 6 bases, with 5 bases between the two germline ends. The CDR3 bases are TGTGCCAGCAGCGCGGCGGCCAACGTCCTGACTTTC. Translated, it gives CASSAAANVLTF.

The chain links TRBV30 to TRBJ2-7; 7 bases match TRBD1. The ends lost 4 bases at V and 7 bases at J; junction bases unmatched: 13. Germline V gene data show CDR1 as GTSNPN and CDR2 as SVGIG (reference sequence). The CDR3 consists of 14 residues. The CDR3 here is CAWTGLMTGNEQYF. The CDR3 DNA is TGTGCCTGGACAGGTCTCATGACAGGGAATGAGCAGTACTTC. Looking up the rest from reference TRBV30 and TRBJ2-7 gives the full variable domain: SQTIHQWPATLVQPVGSPLSLECTVEGTSNPNLYWYRQAAGRGLQLLFYSVGIGQISSEVPQNLSASRPQDRQFILSSKKLLLSDSGFYLCAWTGLMTGNEQYFGPGTRLTVT.

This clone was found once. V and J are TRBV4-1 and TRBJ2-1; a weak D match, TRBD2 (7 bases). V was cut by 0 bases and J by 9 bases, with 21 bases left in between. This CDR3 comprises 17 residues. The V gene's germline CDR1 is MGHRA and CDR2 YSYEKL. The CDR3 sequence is CASSQENFLGGGGEQFF. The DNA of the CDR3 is TGCGCCAGCAGCCAAGAAAACTTTTTGGGCGGGGGCGGTGAGCAGTTCTTC.

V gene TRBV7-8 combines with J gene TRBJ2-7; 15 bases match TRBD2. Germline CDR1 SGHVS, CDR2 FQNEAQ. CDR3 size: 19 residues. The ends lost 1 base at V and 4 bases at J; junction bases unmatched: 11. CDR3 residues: CASSLGLGLAGGQIYEQYF. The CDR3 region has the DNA TGTGCCAGCAGCTTAGGTCTGGGACTAGCGGGGGGCCAGATTTACGAGCAGTACTTC.

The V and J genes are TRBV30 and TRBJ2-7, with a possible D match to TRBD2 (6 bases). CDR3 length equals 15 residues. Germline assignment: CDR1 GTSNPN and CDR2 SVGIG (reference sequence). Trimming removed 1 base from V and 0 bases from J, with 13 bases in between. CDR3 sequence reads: CAWSGIRDSSYEQYF. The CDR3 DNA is TGTGCCTGGAGTGGTATCCGGGACTCCTCCTACGAGCAGTACTTC.

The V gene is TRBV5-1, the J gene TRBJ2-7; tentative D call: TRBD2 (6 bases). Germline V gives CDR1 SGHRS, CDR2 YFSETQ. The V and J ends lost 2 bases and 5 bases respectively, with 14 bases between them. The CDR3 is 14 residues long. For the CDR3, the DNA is TGCGCCAGCAGCTTAACGGGCCCGGGAGACGAGCAGTACTTC. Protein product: CASSLTGPGDEQYF.

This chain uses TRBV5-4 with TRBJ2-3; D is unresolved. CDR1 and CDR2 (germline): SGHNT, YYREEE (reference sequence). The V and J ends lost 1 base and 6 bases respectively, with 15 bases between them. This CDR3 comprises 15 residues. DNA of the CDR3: TGTGCCAGCAGCTTGCCCGACCCCCTCAGTGATACGCAGTATTTT. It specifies CASSLPDPLSDTQYF.

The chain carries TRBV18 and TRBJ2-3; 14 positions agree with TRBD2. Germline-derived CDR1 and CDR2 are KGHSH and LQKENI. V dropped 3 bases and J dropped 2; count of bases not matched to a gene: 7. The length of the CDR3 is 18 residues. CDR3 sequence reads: CASSPKRTSGRTTDTQYF. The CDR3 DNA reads TGTGCCAGCTCACCTAAGAGGACTAGCGGGAGGACCACAGATACGCAGTATTTT. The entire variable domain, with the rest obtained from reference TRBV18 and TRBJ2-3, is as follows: NAGVMQNPRHLVRRRGQEARLRCSPMKGHSHVYWYRQLPEEGLKFMVYLQKENIIDESGMPKERFSAEFPKEGPSILRIQQVVRGDSAAYFCASSPKRTSGRTTDTQYFGPGTRLTVL.

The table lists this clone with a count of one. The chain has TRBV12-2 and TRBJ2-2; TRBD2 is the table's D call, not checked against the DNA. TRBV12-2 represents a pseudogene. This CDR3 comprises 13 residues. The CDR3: CASRPGGRAELFF. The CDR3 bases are TGTGCAAGTCGCCCGGGGGGGCGGGCGGAGCTGTTTTTT.

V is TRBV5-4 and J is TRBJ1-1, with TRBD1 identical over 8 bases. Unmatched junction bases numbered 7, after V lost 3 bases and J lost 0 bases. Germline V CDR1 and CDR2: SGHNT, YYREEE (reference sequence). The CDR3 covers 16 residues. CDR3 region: CASSSEGQGMNTEAFF. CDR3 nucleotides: TGTGCCAGCAGCTCAGAAGGACAGGGAATGAACACTGAAGCTTTCTTT.

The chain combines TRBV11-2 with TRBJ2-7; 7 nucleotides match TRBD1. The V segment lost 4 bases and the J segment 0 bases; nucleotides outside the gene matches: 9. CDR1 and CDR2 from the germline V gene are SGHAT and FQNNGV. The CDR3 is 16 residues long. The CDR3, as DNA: TGTGCCAGCAGCTCCCCCCGGACAGGTACCTCCTACGAGCAGTACTTC. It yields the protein CASSSPRTGTSYEQYF.

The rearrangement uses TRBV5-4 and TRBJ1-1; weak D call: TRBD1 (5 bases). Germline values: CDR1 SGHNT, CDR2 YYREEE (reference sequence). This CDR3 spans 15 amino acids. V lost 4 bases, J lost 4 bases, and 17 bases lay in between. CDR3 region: CASSPYAGGATEAFF. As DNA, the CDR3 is TGTGCCAGCAGCCCGTACGCAGGAGGGGCCACTGAAGCTTTCTTT.

DNA of the CDR3: TGTGCCAGCAGCTTCAGTAAGGAGACTCCTACTTACGAGCAGTACTTC. Residues: CASSFSKETPTYEQYF. The V and J genes are TRBV7-8 and TRBJ2-7; D not resolved. CDR1 SGHVS and CDR2 FQNEAQ come from the germline V gene. Trimming left V 3 bases short and J 4 bases short, with 19 bases between. This CDR3 is 16 amino acids long.

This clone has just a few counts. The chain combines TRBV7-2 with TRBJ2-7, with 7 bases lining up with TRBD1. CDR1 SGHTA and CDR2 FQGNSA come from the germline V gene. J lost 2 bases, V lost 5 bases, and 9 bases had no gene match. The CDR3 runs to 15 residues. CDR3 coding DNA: TGTGCCAGCAGCGCCGCGACAGGGAACACCTACGAGCAGTACTTC. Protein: CASSAATGNTYEQYF.